Shown below are 21 T cell receptor beta chains from a single sample sequenced in a study of blood T cell repertoires in COVID-19. TCRdb keeps only in-frame clones here, not all; method: immunoSEQ multiplex PCR. Of more than 250,000 clones in the sample, about 80% were seen once. The sequenced material came from peripheral blood. The receptors here all came from a human donor in a cohort sampled during active COVID-19.

This clone was recorded once. The genes are TRBV29-1 and TRBJ1-2; maybe TRBD1 (5 bases). The V gene's germline CDR1 is SQVTM and CDR2 ANQGSEA. Trimming stripped 2 bases from V and 7 bases from J, with 11 bases between. CDR3 size: 12 residues. CDR3 in DNA: TGCAGCGTTGAACAGGGAGGATTTGGCTACACCTTC. As protein: CSVEQGGFGYTF.

CDR3 bases: TGTGCCAGCAGCCCTAGGGATGGGGGGAGAGGCCAGCCCCAGCATTTT. Translation gives CASSPRDGGRGQPQHF. The V call is TRBV7-2, the J call TRBJ1-5; D possibly corresponds to TRBD1 (5 bases). V was shortened by 5 bases and J by 7 bases, with 21 bases between the two germline ends. This CDR3 comprises 16 residues. Germline CDR1 and CDR2: SGHTA and FQGNSA. Based on the CDR3 plus reference TRBV7-2 and TRBJ1-5, the full variable domain is GAGVSQSPSNKVTEKGKDVELRCDPISGHTALYWYRQSLGQGLEFLIYFQGNSAPDKSGLPSDRFSAERTGGSVSTLTIQRTQQEDSAVYLCASSPRDGGRGQPQHFGDGTRLSIL.

This sequence joins TRBV18 and TRBJ1-2; no firm D call. This CDR3 is 13 amino acids long. Per germline, CDR1 KGHSH and CDR2 LQKENI. Trimming left V 1 base short and J 5 bases short, with 8 bases between. CDR3 protein: CASSPLGAYGYTF. CDR3 coding DNA: TGTGCCAGCTCACCACTCGGAGCATATGGCTACACCTTC.

This clone showed up just once. The genes are TRBV7-8 and TRBJ2-2; 10 bases line up with TRBD2. V shed 3 bases, J shed 1 base, and the junction held 5 bases outside the gene matches. This CDR3 comprises 17 residues. CDR1 and CDR2 (germline): SGHVS, FQNEAQ. The CDR3 DNA reads as TGTGCCAGCAGCTTCGGACTAGCGGTCGGGAACACCGGGGAGCTGTTTTTT. This sequence encodes CASSFGLAVGNTGELFF.

The chain employs TRBV11-1 and TRBJ1-3; D is ambiguous. Trimming shortened V by 3 bases and J by 4 bases, and 7 bases separated the two germline ends. Per germline, CDR1 SGHAT and CDR2 FQDESV (reference sequence). The CDR3 is made up of 13 amino acids. The CDR3 is CASSFRVGNTIYF. DNA of the CDR3: TGTGCCAGCAGCTTTCGGGTGGGAAACACCATATATTTT.

This clone was counted at least ten times. The chain combines TRBV28 with TRBJ2-7; the match to TRBD1 covers 12 bases. The V segment lost 4 bases and the J segment 7 bases; nucleotides outside the gene matches: 11. This CDR3 spans 16 amino acids. Germline V gives CDR1 MDHEN, CDR2 SYDVKM. The CDR3 is CASSSLAGTGGREQYF. The CDR3 DNA is TGTGCCAGCAGTTCATTAGCCGGGACAGGGGGCAGAGAGCAGTACTTC.

CDR3 sequence reads: CASTAGSSEAFF. For the CDR3, the DNA is TGCGCCAGCACCGCAGGGTCAAGTGAAGCTTTCTTT. The V call is TRBV10-2, the J call TRBJ1-1; a possible D gene is TRBD1 (5 bases). V was pared by 7 bases and J by 7 bases, with 13 bases between. The CDR3 runs 12 residues. Looked up from germline, CDR1 is WSHSY and CDR2 is SAAADI.

This chain uses TRBV19 with TRBJ2-5; a weak D match, TRBD1 (7 bases). CDR1 LNHDA and CDR2 SQIVND come from the germline V gene (reference sequence). The ends were cut back, 7 bases at V and 4 bases at J, with 13 bases in the middle. This CDR3 comprises 13 residues. DNA of the CDR3: TGTGCCAGTACGGAGGGGGCCCCAGAGACCCAGTACTTC. It specifies CASTEGAPETQYF.

The rearrangement uses TRBV5-1 and TRBJ1-1; 7 nucleotides align to TRBD1. This CDR3 has 13 amino acids. The V gene end was trimmed by 5 bases and the J gene end by 4 bases; junction bases not matched to a gene: 5. Germline CDR1 is SGHRS and CDR2 is YFSETQ. The CDR3 DNA reads TGCGCCAGCAGTGAACAGGGGTCCACTGAAGCTTTCTTT. Encoded protein: CASSEQGSTEAFF.

The chain has TRBV4-1 and TRBJ1-1, with TRBD1 matching 7 bases. The V and J ends lost 4 bases and 1 base, in that order; junction bases with no gene match: 6. The CDR3 runs 15 residues. Germline CDR1 and CDR2: MGHRA and YSYEKL. CDR3 nucleotides: TGCGCCAGCAGCCTATGGGACAGCCGGAACACTGAAGCTTTCTTT. Translation: CASSLWDSRNTEAFF.

V is TRBV5-1 and J is TRBJ2-5; no clear D. The germline V gene has CDR1 SGHRS and CDR2 YFSETQ. Trimming removed 0 bases from V and 5 bases from J, with 8 bases in between. The CDR3 consists of 13 residues. This CDR3 reads CASSLAVRETQYF. In nucleotides, the CDR3 is TGCGCCAGCAGCTTGGCGGTGAGGGAGACCCAGTACTTC.

The chain has TRBV19 and TRBJ2-7; 11 bases are shared with TRBD1. The CDR3 sequence is 14 residues long. Germline CDR1 is LNHDA and CDR2 is SQIVND (reference sequence). The junction had 1 base not matched to a gene; V was cut back by 1 base and J by 5 bases. CDR3 sequence: CASSIGTGGDEQYF. The CDR3 bases are TGTGCCAGTAGTATAGGGACAGGGGGCGACGAGCAGTACTTC.

In this sample, this clone turned up a few times. The chain links TRBV5-6 to TRBJ2-7; D is perhaps TRBD2 (6 bases). This CDR3 contains 14 residues. Trimming removed 0 bases at V and 5 bases at J, with 12 bases between. In germline, CDR1 is SGHDT, CDR2 YYEEEE. This chain's CDR3 is CASSLGEVHHEQYF. CDR3 DNA: TGTGCCAGCAGCTTGGGGGAGGTCCACCACGAGCAGTACTTC. The full variable domain, completed using reference TRBV5-6 and TRBJ2-7, is DAGVTQSPTHLIKTRGQQVTLRCSPKSGHDTVSWYQQALGQGPQFIFQYYEEEERQRGNFPDRFSGHQFPNYSSELNVNALLLGDSALYLCASSLGEVHHEQYFGPGTRLTVT.

The CDR3 sequence is CASSYSGSTQYF. CDR3 DNA sequence: TGTGCCAGCAGTTACTCCGGGAGCACGCAGTATTTT. The chain uses TRBV6-5 and TRBJ2-3, with a possible D match to TRBD2 (6 bases). In germline, CDR1 is MNHEY, CDR2 SVGAGI. V was shortened by 0 bases and J by 9 bases, with 7 bases between the two germline ends. This CDR3 is 12 amino acids long.

The genes are TRBV5-8 and TRBJ2-5; possible D gene TRBD2, 5 bases. The CDR3 is made up of 15 amino acids. Germline values: CDR1 SGHTS, CDR2 YDEGEE. Between the trimmed V and J ends, which lost 0 bases and 5 bases, there was a span of 14 bases. CDR3 protein: CASSLAASGLETQYF. DNA for the CDR3: TGTGCCAGCAGCTTGGCGGCATCGGGGTTGGAGACCCAGTACTTC.

In its sample, this clone was seen once. The V gene is TRBV7-9, the J gene TRBJ1-1; D unclear. Germline V CDR1 and CDR2: SEHNR, FQNEAQ (reference sequence). The CDR3 runs to 14 residues. V was trimmed by 6 bases and J by 1 base, leaving 12 bases between them. CDR3 amino acids: CASSTYGSNTEAFF. CDR3 DNA: TGTGCCAGCAGTACCTACGGGTCGAACACTGAAGCTTTCTTT.

The rearrangement joins TRBV5-8 to TRBJ1-6, with 9 bases that match TRBD1. Germline V gives CDR1 SGHTS, CDR2 YDEGEE. The CDR3 consists of 17 residues. Trimming at V came to 4 bases and at J to 3 bases, leaving 8 bases not matched to a gene. DNA for the CDR3: TGTGCCAGCAGCCAATCCACAGGGGGCATCTATAATTCACCCCTCCACTTT. Protein: CASSQSTGGIYNSPLHF. Full variable domain (outside the CDR3, taken from reference TRBV5-8 and TRBJ1-6): EAGVTQSPTHLIKTRGQQATLRCSPISGHTSVYWYQQALGLGLQFLLWYDEGEERNRGNFPPRFSGRQFPNYSSELNVNALELEDSALYLCASSQSTGGIYNSPLHFGNGTRLTVT.

The chain links TRBV7-9 to TRBJ2-5, with D perhaps TRBD2 (5 bases). The CDR3 runs 16 residues. Deletions cut 5 bases from V and 0 bases from J, with 16 bases between. CDR1 is SEHNR and CDR2 is FQNEAQ in the germline V gene (reference sequence). The CDR3 DNA reads as TGTGCCAGCAGCAACCGACCCGAGGGTTACCAAGAGACCCAGTACTTC. Translated, it gives CASSNRPEGYQETQYF.

This sequence joins TRBV20-1 and TRBJ1-5, with a tentative D call TRBD1 (6 bases). Germline CDR1 reads DFQATT; CDR2 reads SNEGSKA (reference sequence). V dropped 3 bases and J dropped 4 bases, with 13 bases sitting between them. This CDR3 is built from 14 residues. The CDR3 here is CSASAGASNQPQHF. The CDR3 nucleotides read TGCAGTGCTAGTGCAGGGGCCTCTAATCAGCCCCAGCATTTT.

The J gene is TRBJ2-7, the V gene TRBV7-2; tentative D call: TRBD1 (6 bases). The V and J ends lost 6 bases and 2 bases respectively, with 8 bases between them. Germline values: CDR1 SGHTA, CDR2 FQGNSA. The CDR3 sequence is 12 residues long. CDR3 coding DNA: TGTGCCAGCAGAGGGGGAACCTACGAGCAGTACTTC. Protein: CASRGGTYEQYF.

The chain uses TRBV29-1 and TRBJ2-7; weak D call: TRBD1 (6 bases). The germline gives CDR1 SQVTM, CDR2 ANQGSEA. The ends were cut back, 4 bases at V and 3 bases at J, with 19 bases in the middle. This CDR3 is 15 amino acids long. CDR3 nucleotides: TGCAGCGTTGGGTCGCAGGGACATCAAAACTACGAGCAGTACTTC. Encoded protein: CSVGSQGHQNYEQYF.